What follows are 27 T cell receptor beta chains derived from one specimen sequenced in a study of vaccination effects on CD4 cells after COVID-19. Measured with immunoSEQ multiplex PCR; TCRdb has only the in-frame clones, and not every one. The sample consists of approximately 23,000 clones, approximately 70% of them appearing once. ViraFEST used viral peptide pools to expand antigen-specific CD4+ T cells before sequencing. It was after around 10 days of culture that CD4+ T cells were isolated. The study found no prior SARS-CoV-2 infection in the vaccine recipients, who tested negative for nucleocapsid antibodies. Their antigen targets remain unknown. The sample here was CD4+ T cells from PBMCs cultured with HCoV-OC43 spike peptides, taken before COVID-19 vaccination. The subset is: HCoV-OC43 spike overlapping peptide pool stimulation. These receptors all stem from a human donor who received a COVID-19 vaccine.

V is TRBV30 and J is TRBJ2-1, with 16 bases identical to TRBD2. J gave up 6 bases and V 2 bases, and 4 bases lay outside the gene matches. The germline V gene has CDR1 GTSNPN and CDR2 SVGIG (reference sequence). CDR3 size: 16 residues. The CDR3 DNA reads TGTGCCTGGAGTACCGGGACTAGCGGGGGGGCCAATGAGCAGTTCTTC. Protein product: CAWSTGTSGGANEQFF.

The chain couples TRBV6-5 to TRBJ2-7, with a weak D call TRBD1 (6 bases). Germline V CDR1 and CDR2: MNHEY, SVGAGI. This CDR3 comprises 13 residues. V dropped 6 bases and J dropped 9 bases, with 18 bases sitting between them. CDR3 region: CASRRTRQVGQYF. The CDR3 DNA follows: TGTGCCAGCAGAAGAACGAGACAGGTGGGGCAGTACTTC.

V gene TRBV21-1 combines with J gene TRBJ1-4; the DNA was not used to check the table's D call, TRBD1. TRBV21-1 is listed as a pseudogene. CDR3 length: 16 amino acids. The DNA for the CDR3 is TGTGCCAGCAGCAAAGGCCAGGCTGCAACTAATGAAAAACTGTTTTTT. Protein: CASSKGQAATNEKLFF.

CDR3 residues: CASSIDRAFYGYTF. The CDR3 DNA follows: TGTGCCAGTAGTATTGACAGGGCCTTCTATGGCTACACCTTC. The V gene is TRBV19, the J gene TRBJ1-2; TRBD1 matches at 7 bases. Germline V lookup: CDR1 LNHDA, CDR2 SQIVND (reference sequence). The V segment lost 3 bases and the J segment 4 bases; nucleotides outside the gene matches: 5. The CDR3 spans 14 residues.

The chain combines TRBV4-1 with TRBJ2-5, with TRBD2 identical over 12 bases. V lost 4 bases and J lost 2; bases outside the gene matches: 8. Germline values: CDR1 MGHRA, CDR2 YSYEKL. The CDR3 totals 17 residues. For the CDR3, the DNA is TGCGCCAGCAGCCTGACAGCTCTAGCGGGGGGGCAAGAGACCCAGTACTTC. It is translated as CASSLTALAGGQETQYF.

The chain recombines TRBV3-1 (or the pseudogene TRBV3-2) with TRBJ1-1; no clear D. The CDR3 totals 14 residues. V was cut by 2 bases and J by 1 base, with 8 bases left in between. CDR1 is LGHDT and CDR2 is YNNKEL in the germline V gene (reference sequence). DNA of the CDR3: TGTGCCAGCAGCCAAACACTGACGAACACTGAAGCTTTCTTT. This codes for CASSQTLTNTEAFF.

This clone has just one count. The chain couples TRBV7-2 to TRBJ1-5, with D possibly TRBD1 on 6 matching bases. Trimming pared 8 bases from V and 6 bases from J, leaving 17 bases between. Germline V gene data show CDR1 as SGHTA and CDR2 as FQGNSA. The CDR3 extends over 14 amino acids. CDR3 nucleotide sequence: TGTGCCAGCGGAAAACAGGGAATTGGTCAGCCCCAGCATTTT. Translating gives CASGKQGIGQPQHF.

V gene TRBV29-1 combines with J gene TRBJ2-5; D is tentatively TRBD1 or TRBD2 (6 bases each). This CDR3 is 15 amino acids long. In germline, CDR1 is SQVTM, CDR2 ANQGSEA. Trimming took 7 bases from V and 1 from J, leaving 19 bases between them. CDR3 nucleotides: TGCAGCGGGAGGGACACCGCAGGGGCCCAAGAGACCCAGTACTTC. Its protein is CSGRDTAGAQETQYF. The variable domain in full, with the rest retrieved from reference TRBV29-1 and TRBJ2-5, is SAVISQKPSRDICQRGTSLTIQCQVDSQVTMMFWYRQQPGQSLTLIATANQGSEATYESGFVIDKFPISRPNLTFSTLTVSNMSPEDSSIYLCSGRDTAGAQETQYFGPGTRLLVL.

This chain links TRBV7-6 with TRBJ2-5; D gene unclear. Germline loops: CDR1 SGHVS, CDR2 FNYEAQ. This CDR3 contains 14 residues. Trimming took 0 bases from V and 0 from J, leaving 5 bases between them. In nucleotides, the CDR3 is TGTGCCAGCAGCTTAGCGAGGTACCAAGAGACCCAGTACTTC. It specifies CASSLARYQETQYF.

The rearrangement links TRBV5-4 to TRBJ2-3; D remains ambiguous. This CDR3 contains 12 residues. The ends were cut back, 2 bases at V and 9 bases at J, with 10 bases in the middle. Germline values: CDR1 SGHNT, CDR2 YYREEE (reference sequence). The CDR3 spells CASSLNGPTQYF. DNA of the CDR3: TGTGCCAGCAGCTTAAACGGCCCCACGCAGTATTTT.

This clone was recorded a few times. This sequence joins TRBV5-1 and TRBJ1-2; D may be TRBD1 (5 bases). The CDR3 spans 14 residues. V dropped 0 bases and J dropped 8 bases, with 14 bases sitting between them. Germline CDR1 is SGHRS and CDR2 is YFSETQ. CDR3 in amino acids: CASSLAGGSRGYTF. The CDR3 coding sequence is TGCGCCAGCAGCTTGGCCGGGGGGTCGAGAGGCTACACCTTC.

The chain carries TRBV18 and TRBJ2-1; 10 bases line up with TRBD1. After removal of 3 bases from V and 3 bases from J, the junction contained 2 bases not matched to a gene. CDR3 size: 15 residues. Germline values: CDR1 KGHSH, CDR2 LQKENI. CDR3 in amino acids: CASSPGTGDYNEQFF. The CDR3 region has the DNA TGTGCCAGCTCACCCGGGACAGGGGACTACAATGAGCAGTTCTTC.

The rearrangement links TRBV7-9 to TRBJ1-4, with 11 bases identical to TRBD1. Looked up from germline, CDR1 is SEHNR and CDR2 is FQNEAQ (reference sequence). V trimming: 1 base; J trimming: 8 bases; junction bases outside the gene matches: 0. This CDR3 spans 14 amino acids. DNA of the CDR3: TGTGCCAGCAGCTTAGGGACAGGGGGCGAAAAACTGTTTTTT. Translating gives CASSLGTGGEKLFF.

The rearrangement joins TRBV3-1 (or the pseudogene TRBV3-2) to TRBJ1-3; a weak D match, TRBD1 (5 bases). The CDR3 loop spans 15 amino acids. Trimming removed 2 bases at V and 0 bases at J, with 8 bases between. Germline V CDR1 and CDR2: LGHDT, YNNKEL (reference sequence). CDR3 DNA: TGTGCCAGCAGCCAAACAGGTATCTCTGGAAACACCATATATTTT. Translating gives CASSQTGISGNTIYF.

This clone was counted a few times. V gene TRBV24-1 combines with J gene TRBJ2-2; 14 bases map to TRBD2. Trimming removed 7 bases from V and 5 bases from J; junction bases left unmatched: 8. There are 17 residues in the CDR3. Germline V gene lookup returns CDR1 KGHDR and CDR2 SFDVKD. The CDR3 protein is CATRNTTSGRDTGELFF. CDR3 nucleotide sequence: TGTGCCACCAGAAACACGACTAGCGGGAGGGATACCGGGGAGCTGTTTTTT.

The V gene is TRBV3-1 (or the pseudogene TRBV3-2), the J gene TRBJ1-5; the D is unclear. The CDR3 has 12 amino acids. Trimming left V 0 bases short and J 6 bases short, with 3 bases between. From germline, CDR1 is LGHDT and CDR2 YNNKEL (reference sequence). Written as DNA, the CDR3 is TGTGCCAGCAGCCAAGAGTCTCAGCCCCAGCATTTT. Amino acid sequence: CASSQESQPQHF.

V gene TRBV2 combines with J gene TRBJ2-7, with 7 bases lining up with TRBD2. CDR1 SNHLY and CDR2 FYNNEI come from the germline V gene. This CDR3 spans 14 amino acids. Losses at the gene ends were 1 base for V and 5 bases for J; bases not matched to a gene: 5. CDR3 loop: CASSEDGRYHEQYF. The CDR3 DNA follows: TGTGCCAGCAGTGAAGACGGGAGGTACCACGAGCAGTACTTC. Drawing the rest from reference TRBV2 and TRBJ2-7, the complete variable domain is EPEVTQTPSHQVTQMGQEVILRCVPISNHLYFYWYRQILGQKVEFLVSFYNNEISEKSEIFDDQFSVERPDGSNFTLKIRSTKLEDSAMYFCASSEDGRYHEQYFGPGTRLTVT.

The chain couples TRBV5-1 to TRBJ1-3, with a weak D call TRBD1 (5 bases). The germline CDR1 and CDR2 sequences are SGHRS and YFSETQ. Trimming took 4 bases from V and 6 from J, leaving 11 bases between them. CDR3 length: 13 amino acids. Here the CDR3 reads CASSRDGENTIYF. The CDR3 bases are TGCGCCAGCAGCCGGGACGGAGAAAACACCATATATTTT.

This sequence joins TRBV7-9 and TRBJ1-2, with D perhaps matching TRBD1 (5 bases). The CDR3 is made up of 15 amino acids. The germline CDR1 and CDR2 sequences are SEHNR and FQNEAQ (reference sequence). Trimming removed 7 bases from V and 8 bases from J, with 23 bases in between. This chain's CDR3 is CASNKYTVGEGGYTF. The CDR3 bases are TGTGCCAGCAACAAATATACGGTCGGGGAGGGGGGCTACACCTTC.

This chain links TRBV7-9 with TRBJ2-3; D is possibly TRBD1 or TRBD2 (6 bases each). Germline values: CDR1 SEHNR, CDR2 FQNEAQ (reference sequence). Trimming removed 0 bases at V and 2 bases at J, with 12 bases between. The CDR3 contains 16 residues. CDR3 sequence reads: CASSLAGGTHTDTQYF. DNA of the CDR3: TGTGCCAGCAGCTTAGCTGGAGGGACACACACAGATACGCAGTATTTT.

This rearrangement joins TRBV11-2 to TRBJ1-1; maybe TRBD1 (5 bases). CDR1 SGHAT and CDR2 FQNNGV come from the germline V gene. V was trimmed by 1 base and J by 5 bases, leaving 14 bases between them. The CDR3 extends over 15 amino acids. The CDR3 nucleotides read TGTGCCAGCAGCTTAGTCCCAGGGTCTTGGACTGAAGCTTTCTTT. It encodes CASSLVPGSWTEAFF.

CDR3 sequence: CASSHAGGNQPQHF. In DNA, the CDR3 is TGTGCCAGCAGCCACGCAGGGGGAAATCAGCCCCAGCATTTT. The chain joins TRBV3-1 (or the pseudogene TRBV3-2) to TRBJ1-5, with 7 bases matching TRBD1. Unmatched junction bases numbered 3, after V lost 3 bases and J lost 4 bases. The length of the CDR3 is 14 residues. Per germline, CDR1 LGHDT and CDR2 YNNKEL (reference sequence).

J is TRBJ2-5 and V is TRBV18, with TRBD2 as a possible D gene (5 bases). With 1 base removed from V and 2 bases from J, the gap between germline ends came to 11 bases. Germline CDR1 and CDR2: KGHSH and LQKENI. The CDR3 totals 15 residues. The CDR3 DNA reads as TGTGCCAGCTCACCACGGAACGGGGATCAAGAGACCCAGTACTTC. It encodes CASSPRNGDQETQYF.

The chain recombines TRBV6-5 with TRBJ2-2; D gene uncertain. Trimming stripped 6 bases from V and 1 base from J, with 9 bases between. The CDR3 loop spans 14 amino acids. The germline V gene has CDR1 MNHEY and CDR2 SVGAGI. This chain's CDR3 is CASRVPGNTGELFF. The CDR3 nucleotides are TGTGCCAGCAGAGTTCCGGGGAACACCGGGGAGCTGTTTTTT.

This chain's CDR3 is CASRPGLLMLNQPQHF. CDR3 nucleotides: TGTGCCAGCAGGCCCGGACTCTTAATGCTAAATCAGCCCCAGCATTTT. The V gene is TRBV2, the J gene TRBJ1-5; D gene unclear. This CDR3 contains 16 residues. With 6 bases removed from V and 4 bases from J, the gap between germline ends came to 19 bases. Germline V gives CDR1 SNHLY, CDR2 FYNNEI.

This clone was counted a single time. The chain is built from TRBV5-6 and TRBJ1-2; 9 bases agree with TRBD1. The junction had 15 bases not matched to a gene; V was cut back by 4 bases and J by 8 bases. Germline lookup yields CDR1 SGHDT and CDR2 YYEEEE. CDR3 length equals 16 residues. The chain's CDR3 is CASSPGWDRATKGYTF. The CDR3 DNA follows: TGTGCCAGCAGCCCTGGTTGGGACAGGGCTACAAAGGGCTACACCTTC.

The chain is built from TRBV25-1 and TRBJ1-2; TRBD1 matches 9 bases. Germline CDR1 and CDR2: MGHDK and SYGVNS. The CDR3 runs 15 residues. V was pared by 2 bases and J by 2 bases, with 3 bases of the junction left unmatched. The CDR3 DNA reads TGTGCCAGCAGTGAACCCGGGACAGGGAACTATGGCTACACCTTC. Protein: CASSEPGTGNYGYTF.